One sample yielded the 32 T cell receptor beta chains listed below, sequenced in a study of T cell responses to AZD1222 COVID-19 vaccine. Assay: immunoSEQ multiplex PCR; the TCRdb copy retains only in-frame clones and omits some. The sample lists approximately 110,000 clones, about 91% occurring once. Sequencing was performed on peripheral blood, taken 28 days after the second AZD1222 dose. The receptors stem from an adult who received the AZD1222 COVID-19 vaccine.

This clone showed up just once. The chain recombines TRBV12-3 or TRBV12-4 with TRBJ2-5; D not resolved. CDR3 length: 13 residues. V was clipped by 1 base and J by 5 bases, with 8 bases between them. This CDR3 is CASSLDEGETQYF. As DNA, the CDR3 is TGTGCCAGCAGTTTAGATGAAGGGGAGACCCAGTACTTC.

V gene TRBV3-1 (or the pseudogene TRBV3-2) combines with J gene TRBJ1-2; the D is unclear. The CDR3 has 17 residues. The V gene's germline CDR1 is LGHDT and CDR2 YNNKEL (reference sequence). V was pared by 0 bases and J by 0 bases, with 14 bases between. CDR3: CASSQEGWLTTNYGYTF. The CDR3 nucleotides read TGTGCCAGCAGCCAAGAGGGGTGGCTCACCACTAACTATGGCTACACCTTC.

This chain uses TRBV24-1 with TRBJ2-1; no clear D. Germline V lookup: CDR1 KGHDR, CDR2 SFDVKD. The germline V and J ends were trimmed by 5 bases and 7 bases, with 17 bases remaining between them. The CDR3 runs 15 residues. The CDR3 coding sequence is TGTGCCACCAGTGCCCCTGGGTTCTTTTGGAATGAGCAGTTCTTC. Translated, it gives CATSAPGFFWNEQFF.

This chain joins TRBV5-4 and TRBJ2-1; possibly TRBD1 for D (6 bases). CDR1 and CDR2 from the germline V gene are SGHNT and YYREEE (reference sequence). This CDR3 contains 13 residues. The V end was cut by 0 bases, the J end by 10 bases, with 11 bases between. This chain's CDR3 is CASSLALGQEQFF. DNA of the CDR3: TGTGCCAGCAGCTTGGCCCTTGGACAGGAGCAGTTCTTC.

The chain joins TRBV15 to TRBJ2-3, with 11 bases lining up with TRBD1. The V and J ends lost 0 bases and 0 bases, in that order; junction bases with no gene match: 5. The CDR3 has 18 amino acids. Germline loops: CDR1 LNHNV, CDR2 YYDKDF (reference sequence). The CDR3 DNA reads TGTGCCACCAGCAGAGACCGGGACAGGGGGTTTAGCACAGATACGCAGTATTTT. Its protein product is CATSRDRDRGFSTDTQYF.

This sequence joins TRBV27 and TRBJ2-1, with 10 bases matching TRBD2. V was clipped by 3 bases and J by 10 bases; unmatched bases: 12. CDR3 size: 16 residues. Germline V gives CDR1 MNHEY, CDR2 SMNVEV (reference sequence). The CDR3 spells CASSFLGLATEREQFF. CDR3 DNA: TGTGCCAGCAGTTTCCTGGGACTAGCGACGGAACGGGAGCAGTTCTTC.

The V call is TRBV7-3, the J call TRBJ2-3, with 11 bases fitting TRBD2. Germline V gene lookup returns CDR1 SGHTA and CDR2 FQGTGA. The V segment lost 3 bases and the J segment 4 bases; nucleotides outside the gene matches: 3. The CDR3 has 15 residues. CDR3 in amino acids: CASSLTSGEADTQYF. The CDR3 DNA reads TGTGCCAGCAGCTTGACTAGCGGGGAGGCAGATACGCAGTATTTT.

The chain combines TRBV6-5 with TRBJ1-2; perhaps TRBD1 as D (5 bases). The ends were cut back, 9 bases at V and 2 bases at J, with 13 bases in the middle. Germline V CDR1 and CDR2: MNHEY, SVGAGI. This CDR3 comprises 13 residues. The CDR3 region is CASTGTVNYGYTF. In DNA, the CDR3 is TGTGCCAGTACCGGGACGGTCAACTATGGCTACACCTTC.

The chain has TRBV28 and TRBJ2-3; D remains ambiguous. Germline V gene sequence: CDR1 MDHEN, CDR2 SYDVKM. This CDR3 has 13 amino acids. Trimming removed 3 bases at V and 4 bases at J, with 8 bases between. This chain's CDR3 is CASSLPGADTQYF. In nucleotides, the CDR3 is TGTGCCAGCAGTTTGCCGGGTGCAGATACGCAGTATTTT.

A note on this clone: Because the CDR3's place on the DNA is in doubt, the DNA is left out and the CDR3 is given as listed by TCRdb. The chain uses TRBV6-5 and TRBJ1-4. The CDR3 length equals 15 residues, ends included. Looked up from germline, CDR1 is MNHEY and CDR2 is SVGAGI. The CDR3 reads CASSSGPTFNEKLFF.

The chain recombines TRBV5-6 with TRBJ2-5; 7 bases match TRBD1. CDR3 size: 16 residues. The V and J ends lost 0 bases and 1 base, in that order; junction bases with no gene match: 6. The germline V gene encodes CDR1 SGHDT and CDR2 YYEEEE. CDR3 sequence (DNA): TGTGCCAGCAGCTTGGCCTTAGGGACAGCCCAAGAGACCCAGTACTTC. It codes for CASSLALGTAQETQYF.

The chain combines TRBV5-4 with TRBJ2-7; TRBD2 matches at 7 bases. V shed 5 bases and J 6 bases; nucleotides not matched to a gene: 17. The CDR3 totals 16 residues. Germline-derived CDR1 and CDR2 are SGHNT and YYREEE (reference sequence). This CDR3 reads CASSPQRDRSAGEQYF. The CDR3 DNA follows: TGTGCCAGCAGTCCGCAGCGGGATCGATCGGCGGGCGAGCAGTACTTC. The full variable domain, with the rest looked up from reference TRBV5-4 and TRBJ2-7, is ETGVTQSPTHLIKTRGQQVTLRCSSQSGHNTVSWYQQALGQGPQFIFQYYREEENGRGNFPPRFSGLQFPNYSSELNVNALELDDSALYLCASSPQRDRSAGEQYFGPGTRLTVT.

The CDR3 DNA reads TGTGCCACCAGCAGAGATTGGGGCCCTGGAAACACCATATATTTT. It translates to CATSRDWGPGNTIYF. The chain carries TRBV15 and TRBJ1-3; maybe TRBD1 (5 bases). The CDR3 runs to 15 residues. V lost 0 bases and J lost 2, with 8 bases in between. Germline CDR1 and CDR2: LNHNV and YYDKDF (reference sequence).

This chain joins TRBV6-2 or TRBV6-3 and TRBJ1-4, with D unclear. V lost 6 bases and J lost 5, with 19 bases in between. CDR3 size: 16 residues. Germline loops: CDR1 MNHEY, CDR2 SVGEGT. The CDR3 DNA follows: TGTGCCAGCAGCCTAGGATCACCGGGCCGAAATGAAAAACTGTTTTTT. It specifies CASSLGSPGRNEKLFF.

The V gene is TRBV27, the J gene TRBJ2-4; TRBD1 or TRBD2 may be the D gene (6 bases each). This CDR3 has 15 residues. Germline values: CDR1 MNHEY, CDR2 SMNVEV (reference sequence). V lost 2 bases, J lost 2 bases, and 10 bases lay in between. The CDR3 protein is CASSLKGGTKNIQYF. CDR3 DNA sequence: TGTGCCAGCAGTTTAAAAGGGGGGACCAAAAACATTCAGTACTTC.

The V call is TRBV27, the J call TRBJ2-3; D is undetermined. V was shortened by 0 bases and J by 2 bases, with 3 bases between the two germline ends. Germline V lookup: CDR1 MNHEY, CDR2 SMNVEV (reference sequence). This CDR3 has 13 amino acids. CDR3 DNA sequence: TGTGCCAGCAGTTTATCCCTCACAGATACGCAGTATTTT. This sequence encodes CASSLSLTDTQYF.

The chain has TRBV11-2 and TRBJ2-7, with 10 bases that match TRBD1. The CDR3 totals 14 residues. V lost 1 base and J lost 3; bases outside the gene matches: 0. Germline V lookup: CDR1 SGHAT, CDR2 FQNNGV. CDR3 DNA sequence: TGTGCCAGCAGCTTAGGGACAGGGGGCTACGAGCAGTACTTC. It is translated as CASSLGTGGYEQYF.

This clone was seen a few times. This rearrangement joins TRBV4-2 to TRBJ2-5; 10 bases agree with TRBD1. The CDR3 loop spans 15 amino acids. Trimming took 4 bases from V and 6 from J; bases not matched to a gene: 8. Germline-derived CDR1 and CDR2 are LGHNA and YNFKEQ. The CDR3 DNA reads as TGTGCCAGCAGCCCACCTGGGACAGGGGTGAAGACCCAGTACTTC. Protein product: CASSPPGTGVKTQYF.

This chain joins TRBV7-6 and TRBJ2-5; 9 bases are a match to TRBD1. The CDR3 has 16 residues. V was clipped by 0 bases and J by 4 bases; unmatched bases: 6. Germline CDR1 SGHVS, CDR2 FNYEAQ. CDR3 coding DNA: TGTGCCAGCAGCTTAGCGCGGGACAGGGATTCAGAGACCCAGTACTTC. The encoded protein is CASSLARDRDSETQYF.

V usage is TRBV7-2 and J usage is TRBJ1-1, with D unclear. V lost 2 bases, J lost 5 bases, and 12 bases lay in between. In germline, CDR1 is SGHTA, CDR2 FQGNSA. The CDR3 is 14 amino acids. CDR3 in DNA: TGTGCCAGCAGCTTAACTAGGGCCGGGACTGAAGCTTTCTTT. It codes for CASSLTRAGTEAFF.

The V gene is TRBV19, the J gene TRBJ1-1; D gene uncertain. The CDR3 runs to 19 residues. CDR1 is LNHDA and CDR2 is SQIVND in the germline V gene (reference sequence). V lost 6 bases and J 2 bases, leaving 28 bases between the germline ends. In nucleotides, the CDR3 is TGTGCCAGTAGAGAGCTTGGAGGGATCCTTTTGGTACCTAACACTGAAGCTTTCTTT. Its translation: CASRELGGILLVPNTEAFF. Combining the CDR3 with reference TRBV19 and TRBJ1-1 gives the whole variable domain DGGITQSPKYLFRKEGQNVTLSCEQNLNHDAMYWYRQDPGQGLRLIYYSQIVNDFQKGDIAEGYSVSREKKESFPLTVTSAQKNPTAFYLCASRELGGILLVPNTEAFFGQGTRLTVV.

V gene TRBV5-4 combines with J gene TRBJ2-2, with 11 nucleotides matching TRBD2. Looked up from germline, CDR1 is SGHNT and CDR2 is YYREEE (reference sequence). The J segment lost 2 bases and the V segment lost 4 bases, leaving 10 bases of the junction unmatched. This CDR3 contains 18 residues. CDR3 loop: CASSMRLGLAANTGELFF. In DNA, the CDR3 is TGTGCCAGCAGCATGAGATTGGGACTAGCGGCAAACACCGGGGAGCTGTTTTTT.

The gene calls are TRBV5-6 and TRBJ2-2; maybe TRBD2 (7 bases). Germline lookup yields CDR1 SGHDT and CDR2 YYEEEE. CDR3 size: 15 residues. V dropped 2 bases and J dropped 5 bases, with 13 bases sitting between them. CDR3 amino acids: CASSFTGRGTGELFF. DNA of the CDR3: TGTGCCAGCAGCTTCACAGGGAGGGGAACCGGGGAGCTGTTTTTT.

The chain uses TRBV19 and TRBJ2-7, with TRBD1 as a possible D gene (6 bases). Between the trimmed V and J ends, which lost 7 bases and 3 bases, there was a span of 13 bases. CDR1 LNHDA and CDR2 SQIVND come from the germline V gene (reference sequence). This CDR3 spans 13 amino acids. For the CDR3, the DNA is TGTGCCAGTAATCCGGGACAAGACTACGAGCAGTACTTC. This codes for CASNPGQDYEQYF.

This chain connects TRBV11-2 to TRBJ1-2; TRBD1 might be the D (5 bases). The CDR3 has 15 residues. V was clipped by 1 base and J by 5 bases, with 14 bases between them. The germline CDR1 and CDR2 sequences are SGHAT and FQNNGV. The CDR3 protein is CASSLGGADGYGYTF. The CDR3, as DNA: TGTGCCAGCAGCTTAGGAGGGGCCGACGGTTATGGCTACACCTTC. Drawing the rest from reference TRBV11-2 and TRBJ1-2, the complete variable domain is EAGVAQSPRYKIIEKRQSVAFWCNPISGHATLYWYQQILGQGPKLLIQFQNNGVVDDSQLPKDRFSAERLKGVDSTLKIQPAKLEDSAVYLCASSLGGADGYGYTFGSGTRLTVV.

The CDR3: CASSLWTLLGNSPLHF. Here the CDR3 DNA reads TGTGCCAGCAGCTTGTGGACCCTGCTCGGGAATTCACCCCTCCACTTT. The gene calls are TRBV5-6 and TRBJ1-6; D call uncertain. Between the trimmed V and J ends, which lost 1 base and 7 bases, there was a span of 15 bases. The CDR3 totals 16 residues. Germline values: CDR1 SGHDT, CDR2 YYEEEE.

The chain uses TRBV12-3 or TRBV12-4 and TRBJ1-1; D remains unclear. With 6 bases removed from V and 0 bases from J, the gap between germline ends came to 8 bases. This CDR3 is built from 13 residues. This CDR3 reads CASSLQLNTEAFF. In DNA form, the CDR3 reads TGTGCCAGCAGCTTACAGCTGAACACTGAAGCTTTCTTT.

This clone was counted ten times or more. The V gene is TRBV9, the J gene TRBJ1-2, with D unresolved. In germline, CDR1 is SGDLS, CDR2 YYNGEE. V was cut by 4 bases and J by 4 bases, with 17 bases left in between. The CDR3 extends over 15 amino acids. For the CDR3, the DNA is TGTGCCAGCAGCCCCAGCGGCGACATCGTCTATGGCTACACCTTC. It yields the protein CASSPSGDIVYGYTF.

This clone was seen once. The gene calls are TRBV2 and TRBJ2-7, with D possibly being TRBD1 (5 bases). The CDR3 sequence is 12 residues long. V lost 7 bases, J lost 7 bases, and 14 bases lay in between. Looked up from germline, CDR1 is SNHLY and CDR2 is FYNNEI. The CDR3 DNA reads TGTGCCAGCATGCTTCAGGGCCCGGAGCAGTACTTC. Encoded protein: CASMLQGPEQYF.

This chain connects TRBV5-1 to TRBJ1-2; weak D call: TRBD1 (5 bases). The CDR3 has 16 residues. Germline values: CDR1 SGHRS, CDR2 YFSETQ. The V end was cut by 4 bases, the J end by 8 bases, with 24 bases between. CDR3 coding DNA: TGCGCCAGCAGCCGCAGTCCCGTGGGAAGGGGTGCGGGCTACACCTTC. Translation: CASSRSPVGRGAGYTF.

This clone was seen only once. The chain is built from TRBV12-3 or TRBV12-4 and TRBJ1-1, with D unresolved. Trimming cost V 8 bases and J 2 bases, with 12 bases left between them. The CDR3 runs 13 residues. The CDR3 bases are TGTGCCAGCTTCTCGCCGCTTAACACTGAAGCTTTCTTT. Protein: CASFSPLNTEAFF.

The chain couples TRBV2 to TRBJ1-2, with 7 bases lining up with TRBD1. The CDR3 totals 13 residues. The ends lost 11 bases at V and 5 bases at J; junction bases unmatched: 11. Germline V gives CDR1 SNHLY, CDR2 FYNNEI. The CDR3: CAGGQRGRYGYTF. The DNA of the CDR3 is TGTGCCGGGGGACAGAGGGGGCGTTATGGCTACACCTTC.